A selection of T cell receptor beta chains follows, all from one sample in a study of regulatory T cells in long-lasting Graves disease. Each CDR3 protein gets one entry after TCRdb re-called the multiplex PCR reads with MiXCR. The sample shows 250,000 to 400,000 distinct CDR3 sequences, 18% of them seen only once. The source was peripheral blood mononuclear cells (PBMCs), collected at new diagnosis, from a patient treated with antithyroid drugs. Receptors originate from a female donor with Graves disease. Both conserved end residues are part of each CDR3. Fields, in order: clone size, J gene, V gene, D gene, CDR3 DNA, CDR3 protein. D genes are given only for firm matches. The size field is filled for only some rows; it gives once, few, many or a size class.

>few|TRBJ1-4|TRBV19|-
TGTGCCAGTACTAAGAACCCTGCAACTAATGAAAAACTGTTTTTT
CASTKNPATNEKLFF
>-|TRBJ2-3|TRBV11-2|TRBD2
TGTGCCAGCAGCCGCGGACTAGAAGTTTATTTT
CASSRGLEVYF
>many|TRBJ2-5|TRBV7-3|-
TGTGCCAGCAGCCCATGGGGTGGAGAGACCCAGTACTTC
CASSPWGGETQYF
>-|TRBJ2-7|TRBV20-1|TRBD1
TGCAGTGCCAAATTCCCCGGGACAGGGGTTAACGAGCAGTACTTC
CSAKFPGTGVNEQYF
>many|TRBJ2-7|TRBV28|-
TGTGCCAGCAGTTTGGACATATCCTACGAGCAGTACTTC
CASSLDISYEQYF
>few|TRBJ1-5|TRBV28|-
TGTGCCAGCAGTTTTCAAATCATCAATCAGCCCCAGCATTTT
CASSFQIINQPQHF
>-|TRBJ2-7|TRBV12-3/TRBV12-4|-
TGTGCCAGCAGTCGACGGACCTACGAGCAGCACTTC
CASSRRTYEQHF
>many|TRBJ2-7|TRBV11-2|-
TGTGCCAGCAGCTTCCACTTGGTCGAGCAGTACTTC
CASSFHLVEQYF
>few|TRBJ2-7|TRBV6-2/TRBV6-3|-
TGTGCCAGCAGTTATGACAGGCACTACGAGCAGTACTTC
CASSYDRHYEQYF
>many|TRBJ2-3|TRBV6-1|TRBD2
TGTGCCAGCAGTGCAGAACTAGCGGGAGTGGGTCCCACAGATACGCAGTATTTT
CASSAELAGVGPTDTQYF
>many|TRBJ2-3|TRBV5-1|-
TGCGCCAGCAGCGAGGGGCTGGAAAGGACAGATACGCAGTATTTT
CASSEGLERTDTQYF
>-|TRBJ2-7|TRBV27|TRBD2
TGTGCCAGCAGTCCCAGGGGGGGACTAGCGGGAGCTGACGAGCAGTACTTC
CASSPRGGLAGADEQYF